The rows below give T cell receptor beta chains drawn from one sample of a study of regulatory T cells in long-lasting Graves disease. A single record per CDR3 protein comes from TCRdb applying MiXCR to the multiplex PCR reads. The sample has more than 300,000 distinct CDR3 sequences; approximately 23% are singletons. The sequencing used peripheral blood mononuclear cells (PBMCs), collected when the disease was refractory, from a patient treated with antithyroid drugs. These receptors were collected from a woman between 40 and 50 years old with Graves disease. Both conserved end residues are part of each CDR3. The order of the fields is D gene, V gene, clone size, J gene, CDR3 protein, CDR3 DNA. The D gene is left open where the match is weak. Size is omitted from some rows. Given values are once, few, many or a class for expanded clones.

>.|TRBV13|few|TRBJ2-3
CASSLGTVSKDTQYF
TGTGCCAGCAGCTTAGGGACAGTGAGTAAAGATACGCAGTATTTT
>.|TRBV28|many|TRBJ1-1
CASSLYSRWDTEAFF
TGTGCCAGCAGTTTATATAGTCGGTGGGACACTGAAGCTTTCTTT
>TRBD1|TRBV19|few|TRBJ2-6
CASRTGGLSGANVLTF
TGTGCCAGTAGGACAGGGGGGCTCTCTGGGGCCAACGTCCTGACTTTC
>.|TRBV5-1|.|TRBJ1-1
CASSWARAANTEAFF
TGCGCCAGCAGCTGGGCCAGGGCAGCCAACACTGAAGCTTTCTTT
>TRBD1|TRBV19|.|TRBJ2-2
CASSAPGTGNTGELFF
TGTGCCAGTAGTGCCCCCGGGACAGGGAACACCGGGGAACTGTTTTTT
>.|TRBV28|many|TRBJ1-2
CASSSYLGQSNYGYTF
TGTGCCAGCAGCTCTTACCTCGGACAGTCAAACTATGGCTACACCTTC
>TRBD1|TRBV6-1|few|TRBJ1-4
CASSDPGQGINEKLFF
TGTGCCAGCAGTGACCCGGGACAGGGCATTAATGAAAAACTGTTTTTT
>.|TRBV2|many|TRBJ1-4
CASSHRPPRELFF
TGTGCCAGCAGCCACCGACCCCCTCGGGAACTGTTTTTT
>TRBD1|TRBV11-2|.|TRBJ1-5
CASSLPPDGTGRQPQHF
TGTGCCAGCAGCCTACCCCCCGATGGGACAGGGAGACAGCCCCAGCATTTT
>TRBD2|TRBV5-1|once|TRBJ2-2
CASSPGTSRFTGELFF
TGCGCCAGCAGCCCGGGGACTAGCAGGTTCACCGGGGAGCTGTTTTTT
>.|TRBV6-1|many|TRBJ2-2
CASSVWGSGWTGELFF
TGTGCCAGCTCCGTCTGGGGGTCGGGCTGGACCGGGGAGCTGTTTTTT
>.|TRBV7-9|few|TRBJ2-1
CASSSDFLSYNEQFF
TGTGCCAGCAGCTCCGACTTCCTCTCCTACAATGAGCAGTTCTTC
>TRBD2|TRBV27|once|TRBJ2-3
CASRGLAGGPTDTQYF
TGTGCCAGCAGGGGACTAGCGGGAGGCCCCACAGATACGCAGTATTTT
>.|TRBV15|once|TRBJ2-1
CATSREKRGKEQFF
TGTGCCACCAGCAGAGAGAAGCGCGGGAAAGAGCAGTTCTTC
>TRBD1|TRBV7-9|few|TRBJ1-1
CASSHPGQANTEAFF
TGTGCCAGCAGTCATCCGGGACAGGCCAACACTGAAGCTTTCTTT
>.|TRBV7-2|few|TRBJ1-1
CASSATRGGTEAFF
TGTGCCAGCAGCGCAACCAGGGGTGGAACTGAAGCTTTCTTT
>.|TRBV14|many|TRBJ2-5
CASTIDRLLGETQYF
TGTGCCAGCACCATCGACAGGTTATTGGGAGAGACCCAGTACTTC
>TRBD2|TRBV7-2|.|TRBJ2-2
CASSHRLAGITGELFF
TGTGCCAGCAGCCACCGACTAGCGGGAATCACCGGGGAGCTGTTTTTT
>.|TRBV3-1|.|TRBJ2-7
CASSPFLGYEQYF
TGTGCCAGCAGCCCGTTCCTAGGTTACGAGCAGTACTTC
>.|TRBV28|few|TRBJ2-7
CASSSAHGWDGTYEQYF
TGTGCCAGCAGCTCAGCCCACGGATGGGACGGCACCTACGAGCAGTACTTC
>.|TRBV7-6|.|TRBJ2-5
CASSLDSVGTQYF
TGTGCCAGCAGCTTAGATTCGGTCGGGACCCAGTACTTC
>.|TRBV11-2|.|TRBJ2-1
CASSPRDWVDEQFF
TGTGCCAGCAGCCCCCGGGACTGGGTCGATGAGCAGTTCTTC
>TRBD2|TRBV28|many|TRBJ2-4
CASSLWGLAVAKNIQYF
TGTGCCAGCAGTTTGTGGGGACTAGCGGTAGCCAAAAACATTCAGTACTTC